The 20 T cell receptor beta chains presented below share a single source sample, sequenced in a study of patients and donors after allogeneic stem cell transplantation. One entry per CDR3 protein results from TCRdb running MiXCR on the RT-PCR reads. Of about 960,000 distinct CDR3 sequences listed, 18% were seen once; the top ten hold around 6%. Sequencing used blood, either unsorted or a sorted T cell fraction (not recorded which). The source is a human donor who was either an allogeneic HSCT recipient or a stem cell or donor lymphocyte infusion donor (not recorded which). It is not recorded whose cells these are; they may come from a transplant donor.

V gene TRBV5-1 combines with J gene TRBJ2-5, with D possibly matching TRBD2 (6 bases). Deletions cut 4 bases from V and 0 bases from J, with 19 bases between. This CDR3 spans 17 amino acids. Germline CDR1 is SGHRS and CDR2 is YFSETQ. The CDR3 DNA reads as TGCGCCAGCAGCACAGGCGGGGTAGGCCCCAACCAAGAGACCCAGTACTTC. Translated: CASSTGGVGPNQETQYF.

The chain combines TRBV29-1 with TRBJ2-1; 12 bases agree with TRBD2. Trimming removed 6 bases from V and 2 bases from J; junction bases left unmatched: 8. Germline values: CDR1 SQVTM, CDR2 ANQGSEA. CDR3 length: 16 amino acids. CDR3 nucleotide sequence: TGCAGCGTAGACCGGACTAGCGGGACGACCTACAATGAGCAGTTCTTC. It encodes CSVDRTSGTTYNEQFF.

This clonotype was detected a few times. The V and J genes are TRBV4-3 and TRBJ1-6, with unresolved D. The CDR3 covers 15 residues. In germline, CDR1 is LGHNA, CDR2 YSLEER. V shed 1 base and J shed 8 bases, with 12 bases lying between them. The DNA of the CDR3 is TGCGCCAGCAGCCAAGTCCCCTTTTTGGATTCACCCCTCCACTTT. This translates into CASSQVPFLDSPLHF.

This clonotype was observed a handful of times. The rearrangement uses TRBV7-9 and TRBJ1-2, with D unresolved. There are 13 residues in the CDR3. V lost 5 bases and J 2 bases, leaving 9 bases between the germline ends. Germline CDR1 is SEHNR and CDR2 is FQNEAQ (reference sequence). This CDR3 is CASSPRRNYGYTF. The DNA of the CDR3 is TGTGCCAGCAGCCCCCGCAGGAACTATGGCTACACCTTC. Together with reference TRBV7-9 and TRBJ1-2, the CDR3 gives the full variable domain: DTGVSQNPRHKITKRGQNVTFRCDPISEHNRLYWYRQTLGQGPEFLTYFQNEAQLEKSRLLSDRFSAERPKGSFSTLEIQRTEQGDSAMYLCASSPRRNYGYTFGSGTRLTVV.

This clonotype was observed a few times. The CDR3 coding sequence is TGTGCCACCAGTGAAGCCGGGACAGCATATGGCTACACCTTC. Residues: CATSEAGTAYGYTF. The rearrangement uses TRBV24-1 and TRBJ1-2; 7 bases line up with TRBD1. Trimming took 4 bases from V and 5 from J; bases not matched to a gene: 6. Germline CDR1 reads KGHDR; CDR2 reads SFDVKD. CDR3 length equals 14 residues.

This clonotype occurred a few times. V is TRBV24-1 and J is TRBJ2-3, with a tentative D call TRBD1 (5 bases). The germline V and J ends were trimmed by 0 bases and 0 bases, with 9 bases remaining between them. The CDR3 has 16 amino acids. Germline lookup yields CDR1 KGHDR and CDR2 SFDVKD. CDR3: CATSDLKGSSTDTQYF. The CDR3 DNA reads as TGTGCCACCAGTGATTTGAAGGGGTCTAGCACAGATACGCAGTATTTT.

The chain couples TRBV3-1 to TRBJ1-1, with 7 bases matching TRBD1. The CDR3 is 16 residues long. J was trimmed by 0 bases and V by 0 bases; bases with no gene match: 4. CDR1 is LGHDT and CDR2 is YNNKEL in the germline V gene (reference sequence). The CDR3 DNA is TGTGCCAGCAGCCAAGAACAGGGGCGTATGAACACTGAAGCTTTCTTT. Translated, it gives CASSQEQGRMNTEAFF. The full variable domain, with the rest looked up from reference TRBV3-1 and TRBJ1-1, is DTAVSQTPKYLVTQMGNDKSIKCEQNLGHDTMYWYKQDSKKFLKIMFSYNNKELIINETVPNRFSPKSPDKAHLNLHINSLELGDSAVYFCASSQEQGRMNTEAFFGQGTRLTVV.

The J gene is TRBJ2-1, the V gene TRBV20-1; a possible D gene is TRBD2 (6 bases). Trimming took off 2 bases at V and 0 bases at J, with 11 bases between the two ends. CDR1 and CDR2 (germline): DFQATT, SNEGSKA (reference sequence). The CDR3 is 15 amino acids. The CDR3 here is CSARRRGSSYNEQFF. For the CDR3, the DNA is TGCAGTGCTAGACGGCGGGGTAGCTCCTACAATGAGCAGTTCTTC.

The chain employs TRBV7-3 and TRBJ2-2; 8 bases fit TRBD1. Germline lookup yields CDR1 SGHTA and CDR2 FQGTGA. The V segment lost 5 bases and the J segment 5 bases; nucleotides outside the gene matches: 7. The CDR3 covers 15 residues. The CDR3 loop is CASSPTGQGTGELFF. The CDR3 DNA reads as TGTGCCAGCAGCCCTACTGGACAGGGAACCGGGGAGCTGTTTTTT.

The rearrangement links TRBV19 to TRBJ2-1; the match to TRBD2 covers 9 bases. CDR1 and CDR2 (germline): LNHDA, SQIVND (reference sequence). The J segment lost 9 bases and the V segment lost 3 bases, leaving 6 bases of the junction unmatched. The CDR3 is 14 residues long. The chain's CDR3 is CASSISGSLGEQFF. DNA for the CDR3: TGTGCCAGTAGTATTAGCGGGAGTCTTGGTGAGCAGTTCTTC.

The chain carries TRBV20-1 and TRBJ2-2; TRBD1 might be the D (6 bases). This CDR3 has 13 residues. V lost 1 base to trimming and J lost 7 bases, with 10 bases between them. Germline values: CDR1 DFQATT, CDR2 SNEGSKA (reference sequence). The CDR3 nucleotides are TGCAGTGCTAGAGCAACAGGGAACGGGGAGCTGTTTTTT. This encodes CSARATGNGELFF.

This clonotype was seen more than once but under ten times. The J gene is TRBJ2-1, the V gene TRBV6-2 or TRBV6-3; 7 bases line up with TRBD2. The CDR3 is 14 amino acids. Germline values: CDR1 MNHEY, CDR2 SVGEGT. V was pared by 7 bases and J by 2 bases, with 5 bases of the junction left unmatched. The CDR3, as DNA: TGTGCCAGCAAAGCGGGGTCGACCTACAATGAGCAGTTCTTC. It yields the protein CASKAGSTYNEQFF.

This clonotype was counted ten times or more. The genes are TRBV4-2 and TRBJ2-1; weak D call: TRBD1 (6 bases). Between the trimmed V and J ends, which lost 0 bases and 4 bases, there was a span of 19 bases. CDR3 length: 18 residues. Per the germline V gene, CDR1 is LGHNA and CDR2 is YNFKEQ. CDR3: CASSQEAYRDFRYNEQFF. The CDR3 DNA is TGTGCCAGCAGCCAAGAAGCGTACAGGGATTTTAGGTACAATGAGCAGTTCTTC.

A few counts support this clonotype. The chain employs TRBV16 and TRBJ1-1, with TRBD1 matching 7 bases. The length of the CDR3 is 14 residues. Trimming cost V 7 bases and J 0 bases; bases outside gene matches: 5. Germline assignment: CDR1 KGHSY and CDR2 FQNENV. CDR3 DNA: TGTGCCAGCAACAACAGGGGAATGAACACTGAAGCTTTCTTT. Amino acids: CASNNRGMNTEAFF.

This sequence joins TRBV29-1 and TRBJ2-3; no firm D call. Germline loops: CDR1 SQVTM, CDR2 ANQGSEA. The V gene lost 0 bases and the J gene lost 10 bases, with 11 bases spanning the gap. The CDR3 spans 12 residues. CDR3 loop: CSVEDQTPSQYF. The DNA for the CDR3 is TGCAGCGTTGAAGATCAAACCCCGTCGCAGTATTTT.

This clonotype was picked up a small number of times. The V call is TRBV5-5, the J call TRBJ2-1, with a tentative D call TRBD2 (7 bases). Trimming removed 0 bases at V and 10 bases at J, with 11 bases between. Germline CDR1 SGHKS, CDR2 YYEKEE (reference sequence). The CDR3 covers 13 residues. The chain's CDR3 is CASSLGGRGEQFF. CDR3 bases: TGTGCCAGCAGCTTGGGAGGGAGGGGGGAGCAGTTCTTC.

The chain recombines TRBV9 with TRBJ2-2, with 9 bases identical to TRBD1. V dropped 5 bases and J dropped 0; count of bases not matched to a gene: 2. CDR3 length: 15 residues. The germline gives CDR1 SGDLS, CDR2 YYNGEE. The CDR3 loop is CASRTGGTNTGELFF. The DNA for the CDR3 is TGTGCCAGCAGGACAGGGGGAACGAACACCGGGGAGCTGTTTTTT.

This clonotype was seen more than once but under ten times. J is TRBJ1-2 and V is TRBV5-6; 8 bases map to TRBD1. Germline assignment: CDR1 SGHDT and CDR2 YYEEEE. The junction had 13 bases not matched to a gene; V was cut back by 7 bases and J by 8 bases. CDR3 length: 14 residues. DNA for the CDR3: TGTGCCAGCGGAGTTGGCAGGGGGCCGGGAGGCTACACCTTC. Its protein is CASGVGRGPGGYTF. Drawing the rest from reference TRBV5-6 and TRBJ1-2, the complete variable domain is DAGVTQSPTHLIKTRGQQVTLRCSPKSGHDTVSWYQQALGQGPQFIFQYYEEEERQRGNFPDRFSGHQFPNYSSELNVNALLLGDSALYLCASGVGRGPGGYTFGSGTRLTVV.

This clonotype was seen a handful of times. The chain uses TRBV6-1 and TRBJ2-7; 7 nucleotides align to TRBD2. The V gene end was trimmed by 8 bases and the J gene end by 9 bases; junction bases not matched to a gene: 16. CDR1 and CDR2 (germline): MNHNS, SASEGT. This CDR3 has 14 amino acids. The CDR3 protein is CASSPGGGSPLQYF. As DNA, the CDR3 is TGTGCCAGCTCTCCTGGGGGGGGTTCACCGTTGCAGTACTTC.

The chain joins TRBV20-1 to TRBJ2-7, with TRBD2 as a possible D gene (6 bases). Germline V CDR1 and CDR2: DFQATT, SNEGSKA (reference sequence). V dropped 6 bases and J dropped 4 bases, with 16 bases sitting between them. CDR3 length: 13 residues. The CDR3 reads CSALLGGIYEQYF. CDR3 coding DNA: TGCAGTGCCCTGTTGGGGGGTATTTACGAGCAGTACTTC.